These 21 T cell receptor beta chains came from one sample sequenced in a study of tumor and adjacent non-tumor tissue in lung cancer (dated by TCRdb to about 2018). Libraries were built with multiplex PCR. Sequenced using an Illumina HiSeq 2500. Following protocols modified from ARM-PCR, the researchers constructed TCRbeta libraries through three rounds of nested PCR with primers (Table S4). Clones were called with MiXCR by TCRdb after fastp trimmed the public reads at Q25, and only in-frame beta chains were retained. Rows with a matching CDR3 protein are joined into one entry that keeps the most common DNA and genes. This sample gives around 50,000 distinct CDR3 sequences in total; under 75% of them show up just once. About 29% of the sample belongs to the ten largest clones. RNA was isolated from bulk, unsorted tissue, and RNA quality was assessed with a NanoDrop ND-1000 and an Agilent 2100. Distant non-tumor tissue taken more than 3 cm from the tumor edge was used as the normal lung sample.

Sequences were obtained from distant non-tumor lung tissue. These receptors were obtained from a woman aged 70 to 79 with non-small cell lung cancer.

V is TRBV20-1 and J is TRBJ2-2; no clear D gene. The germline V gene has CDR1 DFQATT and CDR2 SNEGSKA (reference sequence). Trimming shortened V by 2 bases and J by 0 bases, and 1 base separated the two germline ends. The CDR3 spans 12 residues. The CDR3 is CSARSNTGELFF. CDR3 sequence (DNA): TGCAGTGCTAGATCGAACACCGGGGAGCTGTTTTTT.

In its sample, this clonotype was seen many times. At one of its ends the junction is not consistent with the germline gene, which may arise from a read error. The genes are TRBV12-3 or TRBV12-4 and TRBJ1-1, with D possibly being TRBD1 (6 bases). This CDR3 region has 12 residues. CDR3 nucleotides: TGTGCCAGCACCGAACAGGGTTTAACTGCCTCATTT. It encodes CASTEQGLTASF.

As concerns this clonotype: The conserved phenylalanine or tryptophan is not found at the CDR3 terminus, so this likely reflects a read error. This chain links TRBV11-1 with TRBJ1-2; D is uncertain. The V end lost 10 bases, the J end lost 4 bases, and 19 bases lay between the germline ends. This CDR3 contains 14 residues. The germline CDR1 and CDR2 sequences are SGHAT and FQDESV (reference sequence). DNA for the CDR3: TGTGCCATCACTCATTCGGGAGTTGGCTATGGCTACACCTCC. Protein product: CAITHSGVGYGYTS.

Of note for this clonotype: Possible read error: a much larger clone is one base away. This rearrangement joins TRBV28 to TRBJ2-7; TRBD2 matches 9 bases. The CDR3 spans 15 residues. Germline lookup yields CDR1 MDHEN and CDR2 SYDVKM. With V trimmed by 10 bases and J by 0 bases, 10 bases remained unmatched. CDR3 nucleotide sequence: TGTGCCATCAGCACCCCGGGACTAGCCTCCTACGAGCAGTACTTC. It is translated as CAISTPGLASYEQYF. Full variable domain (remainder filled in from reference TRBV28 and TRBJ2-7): DVKVTQSSRYLVKRTGEKVFLECVQDMDHENMFWYRQDPGLGLRLIYFSYDVKMKEKGDIPEGYSVSREKKERFSLILESASTNQTSMYLCAISTPGLASYEQYFGPGTRLTVT.

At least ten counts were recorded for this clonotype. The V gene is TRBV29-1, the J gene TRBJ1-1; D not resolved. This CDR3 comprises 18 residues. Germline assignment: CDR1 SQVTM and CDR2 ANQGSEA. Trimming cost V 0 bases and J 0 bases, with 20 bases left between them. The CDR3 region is CSVEDLMERAVMNTEAFF. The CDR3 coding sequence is TGCAGCGTTGAAGATCTTATGGAGCGTGCCGTTATGAACACTGAAGCTTTCTTT.

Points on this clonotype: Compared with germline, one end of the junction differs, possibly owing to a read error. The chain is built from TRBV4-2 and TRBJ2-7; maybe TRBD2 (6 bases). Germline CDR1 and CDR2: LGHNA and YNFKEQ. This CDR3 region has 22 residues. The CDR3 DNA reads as TGTGCTAGCAGCCATGTTTTCATCAGATTACTGGCGGGATTACCGAGCTCCTACGAGCAGTACTTC. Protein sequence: CASSHVFIRLLAGLPSSYEQYF.

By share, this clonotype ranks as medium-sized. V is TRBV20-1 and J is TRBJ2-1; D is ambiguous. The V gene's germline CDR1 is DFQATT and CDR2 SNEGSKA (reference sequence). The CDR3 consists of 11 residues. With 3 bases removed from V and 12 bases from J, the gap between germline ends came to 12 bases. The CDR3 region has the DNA TGCAGTGCTAGCGGAGAGCTCGGGCAGTTCTTC. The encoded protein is CSASGELGQFF.

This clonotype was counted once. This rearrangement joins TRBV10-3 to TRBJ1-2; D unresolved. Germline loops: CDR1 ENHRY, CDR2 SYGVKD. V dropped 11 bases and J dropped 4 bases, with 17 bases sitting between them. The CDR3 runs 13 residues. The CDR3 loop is CAVNVSVRYGYTF. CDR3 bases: TGTGCCGTCAATGTCAGCGTCCGCTATGGCTACACCTTC.

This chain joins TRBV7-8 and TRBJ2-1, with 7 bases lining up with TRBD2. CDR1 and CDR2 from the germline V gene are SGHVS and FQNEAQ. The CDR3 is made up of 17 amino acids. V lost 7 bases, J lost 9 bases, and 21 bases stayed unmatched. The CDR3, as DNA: TGTGCCAGCAACTCCAGCCGGAGCGGGAAGTTTTACGGTGAGCAGTTCTTC. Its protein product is CASNSSRSGKFYGEQFF.

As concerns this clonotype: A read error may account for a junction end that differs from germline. Here the CDR3 reads CASSSRSSGSTYTQYF. The CDR3 DNA reads TGTGCCAGCAGCTCCCGTTCTAGCGGATCCACATATACGCAGTATTTT. The rearrangement joins TRBV11-3 to TRBJ2-3, with TRBD2 identical over 7 bases. The CDR3 runs 16 residues. The germline CDR1 and CDR2 sequences are SGHNT and YENEEA.

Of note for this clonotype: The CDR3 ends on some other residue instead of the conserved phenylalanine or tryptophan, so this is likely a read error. The chain's CDR3 is CASSYAAVYGYTL. CDR3 coding DNA: TGTGCCAGCAGTTACGCTGCGGTTTATGGCTACACCCTC. The chain couples TRBV6-5 to TRBJ1-2; D ambiguous. The CDR3 has 13 amino acids. V was clipped by 2 bases and J by 5 bases, with 9 bases between them. Germline assignment: CDR1 MNHEY and CDR2 SVGAGI.

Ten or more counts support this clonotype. CDR3 coding DNA: TGTGCCAGCAGTTTCCGTTCTGGGGATGAGCAGTTCTTC. Amino acids: CASSFRSGDEQFF. The chain recombines TRBV6-1 with TRBJ2-1; no firm D call. The V gene lost 5 bases and the J gene lost 8 bases, with 13 bases spanning the gap. The germline gives CDR1 MNHNS, CDR2 SASEGT. The CDR3 contains 13 residues.

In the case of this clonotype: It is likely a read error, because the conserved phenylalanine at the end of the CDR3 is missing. The CDR3 here is CASSVAVVAGELFS. The CDR3 DNA follows: TGCGCCAGCAGTGTAGCGGTAGTCGCCGGGGAGCTGTTTTCT. This chain connects TRBV10-1 to TRBJ2-2; TRBD2 might be the D (6 bases). The V and J ends lost 4 bases and 6 bases respectively, with 12 bases between them. The CDR3 has 14 amino acids. CDR1 is WNHNN and CDR2 is SYGVQD in the germline V gene (reference sequence).

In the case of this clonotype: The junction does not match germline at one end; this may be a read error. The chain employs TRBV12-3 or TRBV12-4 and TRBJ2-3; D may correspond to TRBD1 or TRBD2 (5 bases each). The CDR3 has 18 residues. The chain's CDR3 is CASRLAAWGFTFADTEYF. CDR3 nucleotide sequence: TGTGCCAGCAGATTAGCCGCTTGGGGGTTTACGTTCGCAGATACGGAGTATTTT.

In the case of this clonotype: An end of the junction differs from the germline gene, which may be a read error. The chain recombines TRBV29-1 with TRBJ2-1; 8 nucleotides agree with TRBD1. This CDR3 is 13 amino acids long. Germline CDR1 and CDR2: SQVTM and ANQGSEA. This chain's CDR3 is CNVETGAGNEQFF. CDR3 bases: TGCAACGTTGAGACAGGGGCTGGAAATGAGCAGTTCTTC.

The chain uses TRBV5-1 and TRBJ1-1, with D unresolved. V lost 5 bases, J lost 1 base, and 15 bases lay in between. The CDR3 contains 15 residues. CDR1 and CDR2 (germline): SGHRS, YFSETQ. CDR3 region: CASRMRLAQNTEAFF. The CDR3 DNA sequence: TGCGCCAGCAGGATGAGATTGGCGCAGAACACTGAAGCTTTCTTT.

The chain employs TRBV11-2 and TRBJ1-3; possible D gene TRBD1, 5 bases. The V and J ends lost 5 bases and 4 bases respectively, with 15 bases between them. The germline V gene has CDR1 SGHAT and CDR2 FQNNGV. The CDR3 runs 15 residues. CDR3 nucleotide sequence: TGTGCCAGCAGCACAAGCCCGGGACGGGGAAACACCATATATTTT. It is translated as CASSTSPGRGNTIYF.

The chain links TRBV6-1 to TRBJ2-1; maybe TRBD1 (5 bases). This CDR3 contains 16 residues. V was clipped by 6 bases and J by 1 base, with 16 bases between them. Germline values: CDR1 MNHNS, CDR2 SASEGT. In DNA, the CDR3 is TGTGCCAGCAGGTCGCGATGGACAACTTCCTACAATGAGCAGTTCTTC. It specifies CASRSRWTTSYNEQFF.

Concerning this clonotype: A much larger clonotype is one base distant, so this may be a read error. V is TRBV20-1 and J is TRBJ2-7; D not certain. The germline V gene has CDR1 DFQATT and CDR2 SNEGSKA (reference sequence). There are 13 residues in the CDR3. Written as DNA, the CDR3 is TGCATGAGGCAGGCTGTCAAAAGAAGGGAGCAGTACTTC. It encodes CMRQAVKRREQYF.

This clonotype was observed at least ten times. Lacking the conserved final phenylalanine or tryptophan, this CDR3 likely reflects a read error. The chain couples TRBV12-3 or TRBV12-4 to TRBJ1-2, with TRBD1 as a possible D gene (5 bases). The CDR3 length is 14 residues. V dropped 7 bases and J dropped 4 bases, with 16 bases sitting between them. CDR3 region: CASTGDRRIYGYTS. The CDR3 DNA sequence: TGTGCCAGCACTGGGGACCGCCGAATCTATGGCTACACCTCC.

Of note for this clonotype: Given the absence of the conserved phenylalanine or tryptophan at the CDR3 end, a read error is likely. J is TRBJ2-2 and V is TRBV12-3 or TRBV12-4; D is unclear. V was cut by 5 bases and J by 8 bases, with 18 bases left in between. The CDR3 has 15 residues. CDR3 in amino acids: CASSDKTYPTGELFI. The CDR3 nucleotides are TGTGCCAGCAGTGACAAAACTTACCCCACAGGGGAGCTGTTTATT.